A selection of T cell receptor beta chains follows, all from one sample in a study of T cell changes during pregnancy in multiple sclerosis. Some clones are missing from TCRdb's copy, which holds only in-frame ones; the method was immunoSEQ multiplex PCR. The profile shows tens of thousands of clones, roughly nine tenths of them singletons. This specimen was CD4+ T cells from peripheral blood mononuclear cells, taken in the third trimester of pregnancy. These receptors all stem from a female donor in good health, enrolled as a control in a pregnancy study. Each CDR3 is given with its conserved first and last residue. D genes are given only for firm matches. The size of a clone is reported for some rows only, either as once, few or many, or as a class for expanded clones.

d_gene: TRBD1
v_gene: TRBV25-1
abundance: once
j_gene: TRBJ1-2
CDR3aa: CASSGGTDPPNYGYTF
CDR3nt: TGTGCCAGCAGCGGTGGGACAGATCCTCCTAACTATGGCTACACCTTC

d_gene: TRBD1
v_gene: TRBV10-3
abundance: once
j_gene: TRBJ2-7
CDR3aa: CAISERQGSHEQYF
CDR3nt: TGTGCCATCAGTGAGCGACAGGGATCCCACGAGCAGTACTTC

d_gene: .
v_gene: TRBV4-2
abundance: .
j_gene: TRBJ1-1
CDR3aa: CASRQGGTSEAFF
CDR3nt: TGTGCCAGCAGACAAGGGGGGACTTCTGAAGCTTTCTTT

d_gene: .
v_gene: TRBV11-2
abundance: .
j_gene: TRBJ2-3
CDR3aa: CASSLLSNTQYF
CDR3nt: TGTGCCAGCAGCTTGTTGTCAAATACGCAGTATTTT

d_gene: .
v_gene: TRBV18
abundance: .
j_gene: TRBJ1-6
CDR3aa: CASSLETALKDSPLHF
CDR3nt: TGTGCCAGCTCACTCGAGACAGCTCTCAAGGATTCACCCCTCCACTTT

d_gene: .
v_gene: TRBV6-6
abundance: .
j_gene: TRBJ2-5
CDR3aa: CASSYGGAEETQYF
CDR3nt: TGTGCCAGCAGTTACGGCGGGGCCGAAGAGACCCAGTACTTC

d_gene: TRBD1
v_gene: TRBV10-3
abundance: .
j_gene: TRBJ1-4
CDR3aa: CATKQGSLTNEKLFF
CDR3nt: TGTGCCACCAAACAGGGGTCGCTTACTAATGAAAAACTGTTTTTT

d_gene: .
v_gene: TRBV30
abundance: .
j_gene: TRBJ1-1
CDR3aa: CAWGDRGEAFF
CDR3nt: TGTGCCTGGGGAGATCGCGGTGAAGCTTTCTTT

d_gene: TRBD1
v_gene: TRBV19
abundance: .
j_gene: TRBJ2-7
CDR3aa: CASSPPGQGYGQYF
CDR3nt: TGTGCCAGTAGTCCCCCGGGACAGGGGTACGGGCAGTACTTC

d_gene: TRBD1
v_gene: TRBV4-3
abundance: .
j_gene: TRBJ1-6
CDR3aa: CASSQEITGQGSPYNSPLHF
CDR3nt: TGCGCCAGCAGCCAAGAGATAACGGGACAGGGGAGTCCTTATAATTCACCCCTCCACTTT

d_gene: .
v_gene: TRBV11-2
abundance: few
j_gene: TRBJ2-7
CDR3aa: CASRAQAGPYEQYF
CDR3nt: TGTGCCAGCAGGGCTCAGGCGGGTCCGTACGAGCAGTACTTC

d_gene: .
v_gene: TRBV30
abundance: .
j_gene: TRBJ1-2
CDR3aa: CAWSTSTGNYGYTF
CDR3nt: TGTGCCTGGAGTACTTCCACAGGGAACTATGGCTACACCTTC

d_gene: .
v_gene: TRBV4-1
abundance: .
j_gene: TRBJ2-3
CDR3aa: CASRPAEGSTDTQYF
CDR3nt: TGCGCCAGCAGGCCCGCCGAGGGCAGCACAGATACGCAGTATTTT

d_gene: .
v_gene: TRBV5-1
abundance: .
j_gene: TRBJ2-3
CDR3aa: CASSLGAGLGRGTDTQYF
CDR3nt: TGCGCCAGCAGCTTGGGAGCAGGGTTGGGCAGGGGCACAGATACGCAGTATTTT

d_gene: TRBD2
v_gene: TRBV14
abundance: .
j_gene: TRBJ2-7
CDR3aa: CASSQQLAGVSEQYF
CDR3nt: TGTGCCAGCAGCCAGCAACTAGCGGGGGTTTCGGAGCAGTACTTC

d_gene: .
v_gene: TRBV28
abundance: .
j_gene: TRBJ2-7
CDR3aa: CASSVSGGLEEQYF
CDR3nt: TGTGCCAGCTCGGTGAGCGGCGGGCTGGAGGAGCAGTACTTC

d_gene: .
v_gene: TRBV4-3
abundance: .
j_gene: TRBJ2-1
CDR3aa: CASSQGSLQGSFGPNNEQFF
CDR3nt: TGCGCCAGCAGCCAAGGCAGCCTACAGGGATCTTTCGGCCCGAACAATGAGCAGTTCTTC

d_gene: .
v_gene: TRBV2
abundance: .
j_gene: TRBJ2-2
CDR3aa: CASVKEDSNTGELFF
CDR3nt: TGTGCCAGCGTTAAAGAGGACAGTAACACCGGGGAGCTGTTTTTT

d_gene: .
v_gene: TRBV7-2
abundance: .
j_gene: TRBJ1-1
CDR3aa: CASSARGNTEAFF
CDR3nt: TGTGCCAGCAGCGCCCGGGGGAACACTGAAGCTTTCTTT

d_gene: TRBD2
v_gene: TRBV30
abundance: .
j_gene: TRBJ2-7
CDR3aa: CAWSRSGGYEQYF
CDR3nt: TGTGCCTGGAGTAGGTCGGGGGGCTACGAGCAGTACTTC

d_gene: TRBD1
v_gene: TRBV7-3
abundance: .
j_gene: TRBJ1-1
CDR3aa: CASSLTGTAKNTEAFF
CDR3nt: TGTGCCAGCAGCTTAACCGGGACAGCGAAGAACACTGAAGCTTTCTTT

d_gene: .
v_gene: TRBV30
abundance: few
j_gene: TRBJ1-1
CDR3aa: CAWSVVVANTEAFF
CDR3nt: TGTGCCTGGAGTGTAGTTGTGGCGAACACTGAAGCTTTCTTT

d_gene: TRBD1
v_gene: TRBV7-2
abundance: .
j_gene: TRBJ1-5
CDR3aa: CASSSGTGIQPQHF
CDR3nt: TGTGCCAGCAGCTCCGGGACAGGGATTCAGCCCCAGCATTTT

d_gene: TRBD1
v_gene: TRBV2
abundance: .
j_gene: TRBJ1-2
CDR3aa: CASSVDRGRSGYTF
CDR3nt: TGTGCCAGCAGCGTTGACAGGGGGCGGTCTGGCTACACCTTC

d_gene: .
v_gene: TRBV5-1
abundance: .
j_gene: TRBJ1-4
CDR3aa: CASSSSTATNEKLFF
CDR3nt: TGCGCCAGCAGCAGCTCGACAGCAACTAATGAAAAACTGTTTTTT

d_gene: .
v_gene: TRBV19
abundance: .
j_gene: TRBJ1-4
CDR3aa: CASSIMGAGDEKLFF
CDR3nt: TGTGCCAGTAGTATCATGGGGGCAGGTGATGAAAAACTGTTTTTT

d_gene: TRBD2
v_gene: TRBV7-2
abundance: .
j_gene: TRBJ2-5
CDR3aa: CASSLDLAGEETQYF
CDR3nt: TGTGCCAGCAGCTTAGATCTAGCGGGGGAAGAGACCCAGTACTTC

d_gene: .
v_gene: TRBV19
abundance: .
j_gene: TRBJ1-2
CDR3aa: CASSIDWLYTF
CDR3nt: TGTGCCAGTAGTATAGATTGGCTCTACACCTTC

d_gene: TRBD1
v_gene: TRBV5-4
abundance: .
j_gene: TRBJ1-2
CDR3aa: CASSPGTGNYGYTF
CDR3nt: TGTGCCAGCAGCCCCGGGACAGGGAACTATGGCTACACCTTC

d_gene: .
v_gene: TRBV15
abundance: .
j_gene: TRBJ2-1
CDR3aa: CATSRDTGVSYNEQFF
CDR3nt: TGTGCCACCAGCAGAGATACGGGGGTCTCCTACAATGAGCAGTTCTTC

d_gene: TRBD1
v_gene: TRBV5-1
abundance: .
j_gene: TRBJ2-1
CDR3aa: CASSQGQHGNEQFF
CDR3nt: TGCGCCAGCAGCCAGGGACAGCATGGCAATGAGCAGTTCTTC

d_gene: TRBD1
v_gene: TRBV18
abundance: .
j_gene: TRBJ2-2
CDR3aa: CASSQGQGLTGELFF
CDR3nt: TGTGCCAGCTCCCAGGGACAGGGGCTAACCGGGGAGCTGTTTTTT

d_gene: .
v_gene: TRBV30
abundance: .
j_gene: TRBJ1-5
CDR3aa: CAWGLQGQPQHF
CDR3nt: TGTGCCTGGGGGCTTCAGGGTCAGCCCCAGCATTTT

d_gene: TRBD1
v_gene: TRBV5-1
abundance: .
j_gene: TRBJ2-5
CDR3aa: CASRVDRGRETQYF
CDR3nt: TGCGCCAGCAGGGTTGACAGGGGGCGGGAGACCCAGTACTTC

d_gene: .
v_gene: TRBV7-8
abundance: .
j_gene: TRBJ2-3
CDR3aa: CASSFRGPTDTQYF
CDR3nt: TGTGCCAGCAGCTTCCGCGGGCCCACAGATACGCAGTATTTT

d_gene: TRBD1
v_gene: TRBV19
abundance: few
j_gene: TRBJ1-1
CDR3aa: CASSRGQSNTEAFF
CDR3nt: TGTGCCAGTAGTAGGGGACAGTCAAACACTGAAGCTTTCTTT

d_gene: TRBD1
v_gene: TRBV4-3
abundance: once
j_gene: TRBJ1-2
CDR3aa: CASSQDRDRGRGYTF
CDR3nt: TGCGCCAGCAGCCAAGATCGGGACAGGGGAAGAGGCTACACCTTC

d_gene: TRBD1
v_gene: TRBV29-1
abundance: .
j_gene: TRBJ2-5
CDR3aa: CSVARGQGAGETQYF
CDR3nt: TGCAGCGTTGCCAGGGGACAGGGGGCGGGAGAGACCCAGTACTTC

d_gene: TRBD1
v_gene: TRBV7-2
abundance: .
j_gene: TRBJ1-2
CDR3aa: CASSPGIYRDSDGYTF
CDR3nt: TGTGCCAGCAGTCCTGGGATTTACCGGGACAGTGACGGCTACACCTTC

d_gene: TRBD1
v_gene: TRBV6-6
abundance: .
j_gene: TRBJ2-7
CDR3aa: CASSHFDRTGDEQYF
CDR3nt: TGTGCCAGCAGCCACTTTGATCGGACAGGGGACGAGCAGTACTTC

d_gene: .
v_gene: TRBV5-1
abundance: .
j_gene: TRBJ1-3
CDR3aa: CASRPLGPGGGNTIYF
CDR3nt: TGCGCCAGCAGACCGTTGGGCCCGGGGGGTGGAAACACCATATATTTT

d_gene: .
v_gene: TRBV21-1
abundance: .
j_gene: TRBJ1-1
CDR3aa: CASSTPSTGNTEAFF
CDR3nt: TGTGCCAGCAGCACTCCATCGACAGGGAACACTGAAGCTTTCTTT

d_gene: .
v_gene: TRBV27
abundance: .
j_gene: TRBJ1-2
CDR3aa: CASSTTGKANYGYTF
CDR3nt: TGTGCCAGCAGTACGACAGGAAAAGCTAACTATGGCTACACCTTC

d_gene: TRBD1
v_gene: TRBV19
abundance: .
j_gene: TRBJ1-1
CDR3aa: CASSETGVTEAFF
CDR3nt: TGTGCCAGTAGCGAAACAGGGGTCACTGAAGCTTTCTTT

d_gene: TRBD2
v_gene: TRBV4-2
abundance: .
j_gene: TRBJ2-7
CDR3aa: CASSQEILAGVREQYF
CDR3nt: TGTGCCAGCAGCCAAGAGATACTAGCGGGGGTGAGGGAGCAGTACTTC

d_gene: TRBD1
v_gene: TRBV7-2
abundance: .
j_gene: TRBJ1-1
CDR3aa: CASSLDRGETEAFF
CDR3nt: TGTGCCAGCAGCTTAGACAGGGGAGAAACTGAAGCTTTCTTT

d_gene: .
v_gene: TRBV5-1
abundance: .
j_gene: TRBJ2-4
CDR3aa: CASSLADPGNIQYF
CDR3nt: TGCGCCAGCAGCTTGGCCGATCCGGGAAACATTCAGTACTTC

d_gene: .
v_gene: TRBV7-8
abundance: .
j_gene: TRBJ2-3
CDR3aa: CASSLYPRQGSSDTQYF
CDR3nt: TGTGCCAGCAGCTTATACCCCCGGCAGGGGAGTTCAGATACGCAGTATTTT

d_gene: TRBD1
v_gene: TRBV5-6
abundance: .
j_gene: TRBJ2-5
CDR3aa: CASSLGTGAGETQYF
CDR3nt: TGTGCCAGCAGCTTAGGGACAGGGGCGGGAGAGACCCAGTACTTC

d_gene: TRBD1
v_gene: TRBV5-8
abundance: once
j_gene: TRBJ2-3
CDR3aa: CASSWGTGTTDTQYF
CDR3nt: TGTGCCAGCAGCTGGGGGACAGGGACCACAGATACGCAGTATTTT

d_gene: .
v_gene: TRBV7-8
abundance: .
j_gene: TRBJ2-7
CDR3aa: CASGTGSSYEQYF
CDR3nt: TGTGCCAGCGGAACAGGAAGCTCCTACGAGCAGTACTTC

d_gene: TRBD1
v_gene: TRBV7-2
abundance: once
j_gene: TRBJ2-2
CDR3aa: CASSLYGTGDVTGELFF
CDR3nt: TGTGCCAGCAGCTTATACGGGACAGGGGATGTCACCGGGGAGCTGTTTTTT

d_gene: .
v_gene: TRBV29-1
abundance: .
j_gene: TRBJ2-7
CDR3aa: CSVDEQGSEQYF
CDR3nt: TGCAGCGTTGATGAACAGGGATCCGAGCAGTACTTC

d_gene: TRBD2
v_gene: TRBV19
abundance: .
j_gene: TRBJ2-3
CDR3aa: CASSIGLAGGTDTQYF
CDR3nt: TGTGCCAGTAGTATAGGCCTAGCGGGGGGCACAGATACGCAGTATTTT

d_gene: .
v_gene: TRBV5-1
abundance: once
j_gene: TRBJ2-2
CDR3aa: CASSTPGVTGELFF
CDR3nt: TGCGCCAGCAGTACGCCAGGGGTTACCGGGGAGCTGTTTTTT

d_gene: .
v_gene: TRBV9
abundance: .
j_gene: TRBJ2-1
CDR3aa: CASSKGAYEQFF
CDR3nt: TGTGCCAGCAGCAAAGGGGCTTATGAGCAGTTCTTC

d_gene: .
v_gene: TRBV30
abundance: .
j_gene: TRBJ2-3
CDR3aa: CASSLLSGTDTQYF
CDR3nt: TGTGCCTCGAGCCTTCTGAGCGGCACAGATACGCAGTATTTT

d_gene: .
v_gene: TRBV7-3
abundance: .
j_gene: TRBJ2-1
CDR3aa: CASSLTGGSGGNEQFF
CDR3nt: TGTGCCAGCAGCTTAACGGGGGGATCGGGTGGGAATGAGCAGTTCTTC

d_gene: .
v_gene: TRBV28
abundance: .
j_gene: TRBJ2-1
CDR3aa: CASSLKGLQPIF
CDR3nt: TGTGCCAGCAGTCTCAAGGGACTCCAGCCGATCTTC